The rows below give T cell receptor beta chains drawn from one sample of a study of blood T cell repertoires in COVID-19. Libraries were prepared by immunoSEQ multiplex PCR; TCRdb keeps only in-frame clonotypes and omits some of them. The sample contains under 350,000 clones, 65% to 90% of which appear only once. Sample: peripheral blood. These receptors were collected from a human donor in a cohort sampled during active COVID-19. Each CDR3 is given with its conserved first and last residue.

J	V	CDR3
TRBJ2-1	TRBV12-3/TRBV12-4	CASSPLNEQFF
TRBJ2-1	TRBV6-2/TRBV6-3	CASSYSGTSGIYNEQFF
TRBJ1-5	TRBV7-8	CASSPREEARGQPQHF
TRBJ2-1	TRBV2	CASSRTSGRAGEQFF
TRBJ1-2	TRBV18	CASSRAGQGDGYTF
TRBJ2-3	TRBV7-8	CASRAKRERTDTQYF
TRBJ2-3	TRBV7-6	CASSFNYGRRDTDTQYF
TRBJ1-3	TRBV11-2	CASSPEQALISGNTIYF
TRBJ2-2	TRBV6-5	CASSYSTAALGELFF
TRBJ2-7	TRBV7-2	CASSLKGTAYEQYF
TRBJ2-1	TRBV6-5	CASSRSGSTYNEQFF
TRBJ2-1	TRBV11-1	CASSFEAGYNEQFF
TRBJ2-7	TRBV28	CASTKGQYVYEQYF
TRBJ2-5	TRBV14	CASSRQYQETQYF
TRBJ2-2	TRBV3-1/TRBV3-2	CASSRLPGASGRSGELFF
TRBJ2-7	TRBV19	CASSISAGAFYEQYF
TRBJ1-1	TRBV6-2/TRBV6-3	CASSYQGETEAFF
TRBJ2-1	TRBV18	CASSTLAAEYNEQFF
TRBJ1-1	TRBV30	CAWSNQGNTEAFF
TRBJ2-7	TRBV27	CASSLLEAAREQYF
TRBJ1-4	TRBV3-1/TRBV3-2	CASSLEGGKLFF
TRBJ2-1	TRBV9	CASSVKSVGVNEQFF
TRBJ2-1	TRBV19	CASSIGLAGIYNEQFF
TRBJ1-1	TRBV4-1	CASSQDRVGGIEAFF
TRBJ2-1	TRBV11-3	CASSSGLAGGDEQFF
TRBJ2-2	TRBV2	CASSPRTGGTGELFF
TRBJ1-1	TRBV29-1	CSIGQGNGDTEAFF
TRBJ1-1	TRBV7-9	CASSPPPPEAFF
TRBJ2-5	TRBV2	CASKLGGFGETQYF
TRBJ1-3	TRBV28	CASSPTGLAGNTIYF
TRBJ1-1	TRBV3-1/TRBV3-2	CASSLLLGNTEAFF
TRBJ2-1	TRBV7-9	CASRRLAGAYNEQFF
TRBJ1-5	TRBV30	CAWSAPGNQPQHF
TRBJ2-7	TRBV6-5	CASSYAQTYEQYF
TRBJ2-5	TRBV7-2	CASSRTDQETQYF
TRBJ2-7	TRBV4-1	CASSQDASGRSYEQYF
TRBJ1-2	TRBV19	CASTGGGGRYYGYTF
TRBJ1-1	TRBV12-3/TRBV12-4	CASTPGQNTEAFF
TRBJ2-7	TRBV27	CASSLRHPGQGGYEQYF
TRBJ1-2	TRBV20-1	CSASSGQGNYGYTF
TRBJ1-2	TRBV29-1	CSVETGKNYGYTF
TRBJ2-7	TRBV6-1	CASSERGTIYEQYF
TRBJ2-1	TRBV5-4	CASSGDGLVVNEQFF
TRBJ2-7	TRBV1	CTSSPRRSRFGIYEQYF
TRBJ1-1	TRBV3-1/TRBV3-2	CASSQVEGQGDAFF
TRBJ2-6	TRBV18	CASSRGGTGGASGANVLTF
TRBJ2-1	TRBV30	CAWSFRAGESFF
TRBJ2-5	TRBV5-1	CASSLWQGETQYF
TRBJ2-1	TRBV23-1	CASSQPPRDSLNNEQFF
TRBJ2-1	TRBV5-6	CASNPAGLAATLSYNEQFF
TRBJ2-5	TRBV19	CASSLTRSETQYF
TRBJ2-1	TRBV27	CASSLLSRFYNEQFF
TRBJ2-3	TRBV5-8	CASTREGLPTDTQYF
TRBJ2-3	TRBV7-2	CASSAVGRLRDTQYF
TRBJ2-1	TRBV28	CASSPQWGPTYNEQFF